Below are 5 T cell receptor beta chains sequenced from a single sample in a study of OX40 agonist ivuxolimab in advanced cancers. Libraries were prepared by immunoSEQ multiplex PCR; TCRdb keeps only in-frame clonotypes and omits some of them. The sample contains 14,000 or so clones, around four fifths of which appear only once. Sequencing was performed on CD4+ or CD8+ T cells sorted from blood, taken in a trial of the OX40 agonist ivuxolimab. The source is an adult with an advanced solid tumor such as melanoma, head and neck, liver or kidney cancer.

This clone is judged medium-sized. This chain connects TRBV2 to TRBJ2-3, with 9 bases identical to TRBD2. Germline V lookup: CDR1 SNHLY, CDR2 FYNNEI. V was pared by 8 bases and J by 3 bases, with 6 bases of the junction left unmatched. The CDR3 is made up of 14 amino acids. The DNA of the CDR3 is TGTGCCAGCGCGGGAGGGCCTGGTACAGATACGCAGTATTTT. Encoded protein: CASAGGPGTDTQYF.

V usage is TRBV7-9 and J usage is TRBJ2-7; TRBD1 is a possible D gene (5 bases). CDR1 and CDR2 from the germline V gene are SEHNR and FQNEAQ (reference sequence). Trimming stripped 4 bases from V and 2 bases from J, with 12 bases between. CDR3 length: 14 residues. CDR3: CASSYVHRPYEQYF. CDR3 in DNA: TGTGCCAGCAGCTACGTCCACAGGCCCTACGAGCAGTACTTC.

CDR3 sequence (DNA): TGTGCCAGCACTGGCCATAGCGGGACCACCGGGGAGCTGTTTTTT. Translated, it gives CASTGHSGTTGELFF. This chain joins TRBV7-9 and TRBJ2-2; TRBD2 matches 8 bases. Germline CDR1 is SEHNR and CDR2 is FQNEAQ (reference sequence). The J segment lost 4 bases and the V segment lost 7 bases, leaving 8 bases of the junction unmatched. The CDR3 runs 15 residues.

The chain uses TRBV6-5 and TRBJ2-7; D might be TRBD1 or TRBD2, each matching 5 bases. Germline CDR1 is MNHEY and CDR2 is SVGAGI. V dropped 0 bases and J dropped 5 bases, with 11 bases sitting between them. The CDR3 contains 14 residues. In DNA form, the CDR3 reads TGTGCCAGCAGTTACTCGGGACCGGACGACGAGCAGTACTTC. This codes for CASSYSGPDDEQYF.

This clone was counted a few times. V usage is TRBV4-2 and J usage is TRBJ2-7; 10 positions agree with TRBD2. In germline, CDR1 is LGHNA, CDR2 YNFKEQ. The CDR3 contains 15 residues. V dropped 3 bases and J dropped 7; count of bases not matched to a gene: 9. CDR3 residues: CASSQQAGGTGEQYF. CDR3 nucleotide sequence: TGTGCCAGCAGCCAGCAAGCGGGAGGGACCGGGGAGCAGTACTTC.